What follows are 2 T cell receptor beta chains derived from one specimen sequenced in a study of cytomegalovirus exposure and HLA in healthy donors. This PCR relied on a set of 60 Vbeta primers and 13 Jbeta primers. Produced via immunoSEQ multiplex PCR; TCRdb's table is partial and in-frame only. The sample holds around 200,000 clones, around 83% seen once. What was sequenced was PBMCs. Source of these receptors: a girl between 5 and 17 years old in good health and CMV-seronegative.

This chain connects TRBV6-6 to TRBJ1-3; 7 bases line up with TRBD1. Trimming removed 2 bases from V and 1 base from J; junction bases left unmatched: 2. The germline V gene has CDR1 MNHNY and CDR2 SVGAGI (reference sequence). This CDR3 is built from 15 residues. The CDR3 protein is CASSYAGGSGNTIYF. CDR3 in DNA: TGTGCCAGCAGTTACGCAGGGGGGTCTGGAAACACCATATATTTT.

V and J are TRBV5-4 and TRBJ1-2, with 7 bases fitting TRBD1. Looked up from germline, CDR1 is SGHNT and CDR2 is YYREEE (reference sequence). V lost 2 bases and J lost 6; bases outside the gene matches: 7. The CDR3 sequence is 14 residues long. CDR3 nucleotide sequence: TGTGCCAGCAGCTTTACAGGGGCGCAACATGGCTACACCTTC. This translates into CASSFTGAQHGYTF.